This TCR beta chain was captured in a study of blood T cells in healthy people across ages. It was with a sample-barcoded 5' primer and a J-beta primer mix that a second PCR of roughly 6 to 12 cycles was run. TCRdb analysed the 5' RACE reads with MiXCR anew, one entry per CDR3 protein. Seen here are more than 500,000 distinct CDR3 sequences, around a quarter observed once, and the top ten hold roughly 3.5%. The CDR3 spans 12 residues. Per the germline V gene, CDR1 is DFQATT and CDR2 is SNEGSKA (reference sequence). Points on this clonotype: At one of its ends the junction is not consistent with the germline gene, which may arise from a read error.

This sample also belongs to another study, concerning T cells of mothers and their children.

The sample was blood. This sequence joins TRBV20-1 and TRBJ2-5; TRBD2 is a possible D gene (5 bases). The source of this sequence is a boy between 2 and 10 years old in good health. For the CDR3, the DNA is TGCAGTGGTAGAGAGGGCCAAGAGACCCAGTACTTC. It encodes CSGREGQETQYF.